This is a list of T cell receptor beta chains from one sample in a study of cytomegalovirus exposure and HLA in healthy donors. Assay used: immunoSEQ multiplex PCR; TCRdb lists only in-frame clones, some missing. The repertoire consists of about 140,000 clones, with about 64% occurring once and the leading ten covering about 4.5%. What was sequenced was PBMCs. The receptor set was obtained from a man in his fifties or sixties in good health and CMV-seronegative. Both conserved end residues are part of each CDR3. The order of the fields is V gene, clone size, D gene, J gene, CDR3 DNA, CDR3 protein. The D gene is left open where the match is weak. Clone size is not always given. Where it is, it says once, few, many or a class for expanded clones.

>TRBV5-6|-|-|TRBJ2-3
TGTGCCAGCAGCTTGCCCCAGGGGATGGCAGATACGCAGTATTTT
CASSLPQGMADTQYF
>TRBV18|-|-|TRBJ2-7
TGTGCCAGCTCCCAAGATCTCTCCCCCCCTAACGAGCAGTACTTC
CASSQDLSPPNEQYF
>TRBV10-1|-|-|TRBJ1-1
TGCGCCAGCAGTGAATACCGGGAGGGAAGAGCTTTCTTT
CASSEYREGRAFF
>TRBV6-4|-|-|TRBJ2-3
TGTGCCAGCTCTCAAGGGGGGGAGACAGATACGCAGTATTTT
CASSQGGETDTQYF
>TRBV10-3|-|TRBD1|TRBJ1-1
TGTGCCATCAGTGAGTTACCCAGGGGGCACGCTGAAGCTTTCTTT
CAISELPRGHAEAFF
>TRBV9|few|-|TRBJ2-2
TGTGCCAGCAGCGTACACCGAGACAGTAACACCGGGGAGCTGTTTTTT
CASSVHRDSNTGELFF
>TRBV2|-|TRBD1|TRBJ1-1
TGTGCCAGCAGTGAATCCGGACAGGACCCCGGAGCTGAAGCTTTCTTT
CASSESGQDPGAEAFF
>TRBV30|-|-|TRBJ1-4
TGTGCCTGGAGTGTAGGGGCGGCTAATGAAGGAAAACTGTTTTTT
CAWSVGAANEGKLFF
>TRBV10-3|-|TRBD1|TRBJ1-6
TGTGCCATCAGTGAGATAGGACAGGGAGGTCCCCTCCACTTT
CAISEIGQGGPLHF
>TRBV19|few|TRBD2|TRBJ2-2
TGTGCCAGTCATACCGTTGGGCTAGCGGCCCCGAACACCGGGGAGCTGTTTTTT
CASHTVGLAAPNTGELFF
>TRBV28|few|-|TRBJ1-5
TGTGCCAGCAGGGAGCCGAGCAATCAGCCCCAGCATTTT
CASREPSNQPQHF
>TRBV18|-|-|TRBJ2-2
TGTGCCAGCTCACCTCAACTGGACTCCGGGGAGCTGTTTTTT
CASSPQLDSGELFF
>TRBV6-1|-|-|TRBJ1-2
TGTGCCAGCAGTGAATTTTCAGGGGCGTTTGGCTATGGCTACACCTTC
CASSEFSGAFGYGYTF
>TRBV30|few|-|TRBJ1-1
TGTGCCTGCGAACTTTCAGGGGCCACTGAAGCTTTCTTT
CACELSGATEAFF
>TRBV2|-|-|TRBJ1-1
TGTGCCAGCACGTGGGAGCGAACAGCTTTCTTT
CASTWERTAFF
>TRBV29-1|-|-|TRBJ2-2
TGCAGCGTTGGGGGGCGAGACACCGGGGAGCTGTTTTTT
CSVGGRDTGELFF
>TRBV5-1|-|-|TRBJ2-1
TGCGCCAGCAGCTTTACCTCGACAGGTGAGCAGTTCTTC
CASSFTSTGEQFF
>TRBV28|-|-|TRBJ2-5
TGTGCCAGCAGTTTGCCCAGGGAAATGCTAGAGACCCAGTACTTC
CASSLPREMLETQYF
>TRBV7-9|-|TRBD1|TRBJ2-7
TGTTCCAGCAGCTCGCCGGGACAGGGGGCCTACGAGCAGTACTTC
CSSSSPGQGAYEQYF
>TRBV5-1|once|TRBD1|TRBJ1-1
TGCGCCAGCAGCTCGGAACCTCACGGGACAGGAGCTGAAGCTTTCTTT
CASSSEPHGTGAEAFF
>TRBV30|few|-|TRBJ2-1
TGTGCCTGGAGTGTAAATGCGGGGATCGGGGATGAGCAGTTCTTC
CAWSVNAGIGDEQFF
>TRBV19|few|TRBD1|TRBJ1-5
TGTGCCACCGCTACAGGGGGGCTAAGCAATCAGCCCCAGCATTTT
CATATGGLSNQPQHF
>TRBV5-1|-|TRBD2|TRBJ2-1
TGCGCCAGCAGCTTGGGGACTAGAGGCTACGGTGAGCAGTTCTTC
CASSLGTRGYGEQFF
>TRBV7-9|few|TRBD2|TRBJ2-5
TGTGCCAGCAGCTTAAGAGGGGCGGGGGGTGAGCAGTACTTC
CASSLRGAGGEQYF
>TRBV5-1|once|TRBD1|TRBJ2-7
TGCGCCAGCAGCTTGAGACAGGGCTCCTACGAGCAGTACTTC
CASSLRQGSYEQYF
>TRBV5-1|-|-|TRBJ2-1
TGCGCCAGCAGCTTGGGAGCCGTCAATGAGCAGTTCTTC
CASSLGAVNEQFF
>TRBV7-2|few|-|TRBJ1-2
TGTGCCAGCAGCTTAGGGGCGAACTATGGCTACACCTTC
CASSLGANYGYTF
>TRBV28|-|-|TRBJ1-5
TGTGCCAGCAGCCCGGGGGGGGTTCGTCAGCCCCAGCATTTT
CASSPGGVRQPQHF
>TRBV12-2|once|-|TRBJ1-5
TGTGCAAGTCGCCCCCCTGCCCAGCATTTT
CASRPPAQHF
>TRBV27|-|-|TRBJ1-2
TGTGCCAGCAGTTTATCCACCTTGGGTGTGAGGACGGGATTAAGCAAACAGTACACCTTC
CASSLSTLGVRTGLSKQYTF
>TRBV5-4|few|-|TRBJ1-6
TGTGCCAGCAGCTGGCCGGGAGATAATTCACCCCTCCACTTT
CASSWPGDNSPLHF
>TRBV21-1|-|-|TRBJ2-7
TGTGCCAGCAGCAAAGCGCGGACTAGGAACCACGAGCAGTACTTC
CASSKARTRNHEQYF
>TRBV6-5|-|-|TRBJ1-1
TGTGCCAGCAGCCCCCTTGGGGGGACTGAAGCTTTCTTT
CASSPLGGTEAFF
>TRBV5-1|-|TRBD1|TRBJ2-7
TGCGCCAGCAGCCCTATCCTGACAGGGCAGTACGAGCAGTACTTC
CASSPILTGQYEQYF
>TRBV28|-|TRBD2|TRBJ2-1
TGTGCCAGCAGGCAACCCCGGGACTACAGCTCCTACAATGAGCAGTTCTTC
CASRQPRDYSSYNEQFF
>TRBV2|few|-|TRBJ1-2
TGTGCCAGCAACCTTAGGGGCCCCTTCAGCGGCTACACCTTC
CASNLRGPFSGYTF
>TRBV28|-|-|TRBJ1-5
TGTGCCAGCAGAAAGTTCACTTTTGACATATGGCAGCCCCAGCATTTT
CASRKFTFDIWQPQHF